These 11 T cell receptor beta chains were sequenced from one sample in a study of blood T cell repertoires in COVID-19. The data were produced by immunoSEQ multiplex PCR, yet TCRdb's version contains in-frame clones alone and is incomplete. The repertoire includes under 200,000 clones, 88% of them detected once, and approximately 6.6% sits in the top ten. Sequenced: PBMCs or T cells enriched from blood (not recorded which). The receptors were sampled from a woman aged 45-65 years who had recovered from COVID-19.

The rearrangement links TRBV24-1 to TRBJ1-2; D might be TRBD1 (6 bases). Germline values: CDR1 KGHDR, CDR2 SFDVKD. V dropped 5 bases and J dropped 6 bases, with 12 bases sitting between them. CDR3 size: 13 residues. The CDR3 here is CATSGGGAHGYTF. CDR3 in DNA: TGTGCCACCAGTGGCGGGGGGGCCCATGGCTACACCTTC.

This chain joins TRBV7-9 and TRBJ2-2; tentative D call: TRBD1 (6 bases). The CDR3 covers 17 residues. Trimming removed 11 bases from V and 1 base from J, with 23 bases in between. Germline V gives CDR1 SEHNR, CDR2 FQNEAQ (reference sequence). DNA for the CDR3: TGTGCCGGGGTTCCGGGACACCCGCAAGGGAACACCGGGGAGCTGTTTTTT. This translates into CAGVPGHPQGNTGELFF.

The chain carries TRBV30 and TRBJ1-4; D gene ambiguous. The length of the CDR3 is 14 residues. V lost 4 bases, J lost 8 bases, and 17 bases lay in between. Germline V gene sequence: CDR1 GTSNPN, CDR2 SVGIG (reference sequence). This chain's CDR3 is CAWTLGGLGEKLFF. CDR3 bases: TGTGCCTGGACTCTCGGAGGTCTAGGGGAAAAACTGTTTTTT.

This clone was detected a few times. The chain links TRBV15 to TRBJ2-7; TRBD1 matches at 10 bases. Germline CDR1 reads LNHNV; CDR2 reads YYDKDF (reference sequence). V shed 5 bases, J shed 3 bases, and the junction held 7 bases outside the gene matches. The CDR3 contains 15 residues. In DNA, the CDR3 is TGTGCCACCAGCCGGGACAGGGGCCCCATCTACGAGCAGTACTTC. Its translation: CATSRDRGPIYEQYF.

The rearrangement joins TRBV5-1 to TRBJ2-7; 7 nucleotides agree with TRBD2. The germline V gene has CDR1 SGHRS and CDR2 YFSETQ. With V trimmed by 0 bases and J by 9 bases, 6 bases remained unmatched. The CDR3 is made up of 13 amino acids. CDR3 sequence reads: CASSLAGGEVQYF. In nucleotides, the CDR3 is TGCGCCAGCAGCTTGGCGGGGGGAGAGGTGCAGTACTTC.

This clone was observed once. V gene TRBV2 combines with J gene TRBJ2-5; tentative D call: TRBD2 (5 bases). Per germline, CDR1 SNHLY and CDR2 FYNNEI. V was shortened by 6 bases and J by 5 bases, with 16 bases between the two germline ends. This CDR3 is 14 amino acids long. The CDR3 loop is CASRASPSIETQYF. The CDR3 nucleotides are TGTGCCAGCAGGGCCTCTCCTAGCATCGAGACCCAGTACTTC.

J is TRBJ2-1 and V is TRBV6-2 or TRBV6-3; D is possibly TRBD1 (6 bases). Trimming removed 4 bases from V and 2 bases from J, with 15 bases in between. Germline V gives CDR1 MNHEY, CDR2 SVGEGT. The CDR3 spans 16 residues. In DNA, the CDR3 is TGTGCCAGCAGTTCGGTCGCCCAGGGGACCTACAATGAGCAGTTCTTC. Translation gives CASSSVAQGTYNEQFF.

The chain uses TRBV4-3 and TRBJ2-7, with 7 bases fitting TRBD1. The CDR3 has 13 residues. Trimming at V came to 4 bases and at J to 9 bases, leaving 9 bases not matched to a gene. Per germline, CDR1 LGHNA and CDR2 YSLEER. CDR3 sequence reads: CASSLGDSSVQYF. The CDR3 nucleotides are TGCGCCAGCAGCCTAGGGGACAGCTCCGTGCAGTACTTC.

The J gene is TRBJ1-5, the V gene TRBV27; 8 bases match TRBD1. The ends lost 8 bases at V and 4 bases at J; junction bases unmatched: 10. CDR1 and CDR2 (germline): MNHEY, SMNVEV (reference sequence). CDR3 length: 15 amino acids. The CDR3 loop is CASGGQGGGNQPQHF. For the CDR3, the DNA is TGTGCCAGCGGAGGACAGGGAGGGGGAAATCAGCCCCAGCATTTT.

The rearrangement joins TRBV29-1 to TRBJ1-2, with D unclear. Germline V lookup: CDR1 SQVTM, CDR2 ANQGSEA. Trimming shortened V by 6 bases and J by 8 bases, and 16 bases separated the two germline ends. The length of the CDR3 is 12 residues. The DNA for the CDR3 is TGCAGCGTCGCTGGTCTGGGAGTCGGCTACACCTTC. This gives the protein CSVAGLGVGYTF. The complete variable domain, with remaining parts taken from reference TRBV29-1 and TRBJ1-2, reads SAVISQKPSRDICQRGTSLTIQCQVDSQVTMMFWYRQQPGQSLTLIATANQGSEATYESGFVIDKFPISRPNLTFSTLTVSNMSPEDSSIYLCSVAGLGVGYTFGSGTRLTVV.

The chain has TRBV9 and TRBJ1-1; the match to TRBD1 covers 9 bases. Germline CDR1 SGDLS, CDR2 YYNGEE. The CDR3 totals 15 residues. After removal of 4 bases from V and 1 base from J, the junction contained 5 bases not matched to a gene. This CDR3 is CASSRIQGANTEAFF. In nucleotides, the CDR3 is TGTGCCAGCAGCCGGATACAGGGGGCGAACACTGAAGCTTTCTTT.